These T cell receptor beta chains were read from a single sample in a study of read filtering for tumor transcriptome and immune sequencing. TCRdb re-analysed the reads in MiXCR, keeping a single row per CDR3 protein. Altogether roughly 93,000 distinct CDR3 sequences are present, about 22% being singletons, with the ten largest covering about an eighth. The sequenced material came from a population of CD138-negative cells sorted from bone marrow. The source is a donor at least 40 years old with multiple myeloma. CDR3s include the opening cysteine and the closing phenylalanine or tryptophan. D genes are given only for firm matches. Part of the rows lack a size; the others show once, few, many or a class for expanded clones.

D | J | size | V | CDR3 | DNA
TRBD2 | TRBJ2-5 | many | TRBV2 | CASSEAASGGAETQYF | TGTGCCAGCAGTGAAGCGGCAAGCGGGGGGGCTGAGACCCAGTACTTC
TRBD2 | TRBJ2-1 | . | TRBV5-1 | CASSFLAGVNEQFF | TGCGCCAGCAGCTTCTTAGCGGGGGTCAATGAGCAGTTCTTC
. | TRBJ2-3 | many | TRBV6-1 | CASSSPGSSTDTQYF | TGTGCCAGCAGCAGTCCGGGATCTAGCACAGATACGCAGTATTTT
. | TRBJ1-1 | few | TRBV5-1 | CASSRQVNSEAFF | TGCGCCAGCAGCCGACAGGTGAACTCTGAAGCTTTCTTT
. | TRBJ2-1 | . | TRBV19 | CASSPLGGGLYNEQFF | TGTGCCAGTAGTCCTCTGGGCGGGGGCTTATACAATGAGCAGTTCTTC
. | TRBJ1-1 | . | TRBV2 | CASSVGLDTEAFF | TGTGCCAGCAGTGTAGGGCTGGACACTGAAGCTTTCTTT
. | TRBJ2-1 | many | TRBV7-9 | CASLTPGNEQFF | TGTGCCAGTTTGACCCCCGGCAATGAGCAGTTCTTC
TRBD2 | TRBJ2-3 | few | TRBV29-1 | CSVGRLAGSLRGDTQYF | TGCAGCGTGGGAAGACTAGCGGGTTCCCTACGTGGAGATACGCAGTATTTT
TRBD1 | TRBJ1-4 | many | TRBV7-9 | CASSFTGGREKLFF | TGTGCCAGCAGCTTCACAGGGGGACGGGAAAAACTGTTTTTT
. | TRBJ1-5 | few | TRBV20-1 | CSARETGSNQPQHF | TGCAGTGCTAGAGAGACGGGCTCCAATCAGCCCCAGCATTTT
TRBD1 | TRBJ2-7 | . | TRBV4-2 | CASSQKQGAGEQYF | TGTGCCAGCAGCCAAAAACAGGGGGCGGGAGAGCAGTACTTC
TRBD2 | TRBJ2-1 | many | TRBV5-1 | CASSLVSGLAGEEQFF | TGCGCCAGCAGCTTGGTGTCAGGACTAGCGGGGGAAGAGCAGTTCTTC
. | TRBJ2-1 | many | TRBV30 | CAWRRSSYNEQFF | TGTGCCTGGAGGAGGTCCTCCTACAATGAGCAGTTCTTC
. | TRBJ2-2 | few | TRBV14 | CASSDRPGKPNTGELFF | TGTGCCAGCAGCGATAGACCAGGGAAACCGAACACCGGGGAGCTGTTTTTT
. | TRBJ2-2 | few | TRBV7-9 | CASSFPLGGTGELFF | TGTGCCAGCAGCTTCCCCCTGGGGGGCACCGGGGAGCTGTTTTTT
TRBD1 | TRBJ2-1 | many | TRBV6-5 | CASRGTGTGPSNEQFF | TGTGCCAGCAGGGGGACCGGGACAGGGCCGTCCAATGAGCAGTTCTTC
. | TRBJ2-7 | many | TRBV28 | CASSFRGTYEQYF | TGTGCCAGCAGTTTTCGGGGGACCTACGAGCAGTACTTC
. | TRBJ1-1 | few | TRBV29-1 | CSVQTPGWTEAFF | TGCAGCGTCCAAACTCCGGGTTGGACTGAAGCTTTCTTT
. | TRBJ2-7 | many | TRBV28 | CASSSGSGGGNEQYF | TGTGCCAGCAGCTCTGGATCGGGGGGCGGCAACGAGCAGTACTTC
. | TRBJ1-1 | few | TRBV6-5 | CASKGVGLGGTEAFF | TGTGCCAGCAAGGGCGTCGGGTTAGGGGGCACTGAAGCTTTCTTT
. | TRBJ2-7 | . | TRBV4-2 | CASSQDSYEQHF | TGTGCCAGCAGCCAGGACTCCTACGAGCAGCACTTC
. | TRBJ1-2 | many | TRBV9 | CASSPRSPTLYGYTF | TGTGCCAGCAGCCCACGGTCACCGACGCTCTATGGCTACACCTTC
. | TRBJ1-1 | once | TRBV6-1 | CASSPDYRLTEAFF | TGTGCCAGCAGCCCTGACTACAGGCTCACTGAAGCTTTCTTT
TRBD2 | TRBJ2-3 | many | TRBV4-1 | CASSQGSGGSTDTQYF | TGCGCCAGCAGCCAAGGGAGCGGGGGTTCCACAGATACGCAGTATTTT
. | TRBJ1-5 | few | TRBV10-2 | CASSEQGNQPQHF | TGCGCCAGCAGTGAGCAGGGCAATCAGCCCCAGCATTTT
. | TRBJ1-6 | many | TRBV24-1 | CATSFGINSPLHF | TGTGCCACCAGTTTCGGCATTAATTCACCCCTCCACTTT
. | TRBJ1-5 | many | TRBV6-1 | CASSEDRSYQPQHF | TGTGCCAGCAGTGAAGACAGGAGTTATCAGCCCCAGCATTTT
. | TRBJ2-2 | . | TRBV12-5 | CASGLSRDFTGELFF | TGTGCTAGTGGTTTGTCCAGGGACTTCACCGGGGAGCTGTTTTTT
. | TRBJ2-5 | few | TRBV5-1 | CASSLNGGGAQETQYF | TGCGCCAGCAGCTTGAACGGCGGGGGCGCCCAAGAGACCCAGTACTTC
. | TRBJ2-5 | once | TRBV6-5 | CASSPGLFQETQYF | TGTGCCAGCAGTCCCGGACTATTCCAAGAGACCCAGTACTTC
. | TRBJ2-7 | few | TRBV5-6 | CASSPSPGDYEQYF | TGTGCCAGCAGCCCGAGTCCAGGCGACTACGAGCAGTACTTC
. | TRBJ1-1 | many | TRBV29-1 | CSVERGGEAFF | TGCAGCGTTGAGCGGGGCGGTGAAGCTTTCTTT
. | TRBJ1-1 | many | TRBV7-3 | CASSKQVNTEAFF | TGTGCCAGCAGCAAGCAGGTGAACACTGAAGCTTTCTTT
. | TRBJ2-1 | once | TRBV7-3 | CASSRDGSSYNEQFF | TGTGCCAGCAGCCGGGACGGTAGCTCCTACAATGAGCAGTTCTTC
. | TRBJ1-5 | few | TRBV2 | CASNLGEAQPQHF | TGTGCCAGCAACCTGGGGGAGGCTCAGCCCCAGCATTTT
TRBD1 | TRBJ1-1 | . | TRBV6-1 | CAGGPGQTTLRAFF | TGTGCCGGCGGACCGGGACAGACTACATTAAGGGCTTTCTTT
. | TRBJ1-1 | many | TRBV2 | CASGVEPNTEAFF | TGTGCCAGCGGGGTGGAACCGAACACTGAAGCTTTCTTT
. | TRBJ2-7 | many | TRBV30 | CAWSVGGYPEQYF | TGTGCCTGGAGTGTAGGAGGGTACCCCGAGCAGTACTTC